Listed below are T cell receptor beta chains from one sample, sequenced in a study of CD8 T cells in Susac syndrome. TCRdb redid the calling of the immunoSEQ multiplex PCR reads with MiXCR, one entry per CDR3 protein. The sample has 210,000 or so distinct CDR3 sequences; 92% are singletons. Sample: CD8+ T cells from PBMCs. These TCRs come from a human donor with multiple sclerosis. CDR3s include the opening cysteine and the closing phenylalanine or tryptophan. The order of the fields is clone size, D gene, J gene, V gene, CDR3 protein, CDR3 DNA. D genes are given only for firm matches. The listing skips clone size in some rows; elsewhere it reads once, few, many or a size class.

.,.,TRBJ1-2,TRBV9,CASSVGQGATYGYTF,TGTGCCAGCAGCGTAGGGCAGGGTGCTACCTATGGCTACACCTTC
.,.,TRBJ2-3,TRBV7-9,CASSLWDVNTDTQYF,TGTGCCAGCAGCTTATGGGACGTCAACACAGATACGCAGTATTTT
.,.,TRBJ1-1,TRBV12-3/TRBV12-4,CASSYGGTNTEAFF,TGTGCCAGCAGTTACGGGGGGACGAACACTGAAGCTTTCTTT
.,.,TRBJ1-2,TRBV6-5,CASSYREGTGALYGYTF,TGTGCCAGCAGTTACCGGGAGGGGACGGGGGCCCTCTATGGCTACACCTTC
.,.,TRBJ2-7,TRBV19,CASSIGRGDGYEQYF,TGTGCCAGTAGTATAGGCAGGGGCGATGGGTACGAGCAGTACTTC
.,TRBD2,TRBJ2-4,TRBV7-8,CASSFLAGVGVGKNIQYF,TGTGCCAGCAGCTTTCTAGCGGGAGTTGGAGTTGGCAAAAACATTCAGTACTTC
.,TRBD2,TRBJ2-3,TRBV4-3,CASSHEYTSGSTDTQYF,TGCGCCAGCAGCCACGAGTATACTAGCGGGAGTACAGATACGCAGTATTTT
.,.,TRBJ2-7,TRBV5-4,CASSLDRGGYEQYF,TGTGCCAGCAGCTTGGACAGGGGAGGGTACGAGCAGTACTTC
.,.,TRBJ1-6,TRBV20-1,CSARDLQTGLGEPNSPLHF,TGCAGTGCTAGAGATCTTCAGACAGGTTTAGGGGAACCGAATTCACCCCTCCACTTT
.,.,TRBJ2-4,TRBV12-3/TRBV12-4,CASSLGGRHIQYF,TGTGCCAGCAGTTTGGGGGGGCGTCACATTCAGTACTTC
.,.,TRBJ1-1,TRBV19,CASSIAGLNTEAFF,TGTGCCAGTAGTATAGCAGGACTCAATACTGAAGCTTTCTTT
.,.,TRBJ2-2,TRBV12-3/TRBV12-4,CASSPPADRHPGELFF,TGTGCCAGCAGTCCCCCCGCGGACAGACATCCCGGGGAGCTGTTTTTT
.,.,TRBJ2-7,TRBV29-1,CSVELLPYEQYF,TGCAGCGTTGAGTTGCTTCCCTACGAGCAGTACTTC
.,TRBD2,TRBJ2-3,TRBV5-8,CASSRPRRAGVDTQYF,TGTGCCAGCAGCCGACCCCGGCGGGCGGGAGTGGATACGCAGTATTTT
.,TRBD1,TRBJ2-2,TRBV4-2,CASSQRQGANGELFF,TGTGCCAGCAGCCAACGACAGGGGGCTAACGGGGAGCTGTTTTTT
.,.,TRBJ2-7,TRBV20-1,CSARGSARLYEQYF,TGCAGTGCCCGGGGGAGCGCAAGACTCTACGAGCAGTACTTC
.,.,TRBJ1-1,TRBV12-3/TRBV12-4,CASTLDREAFF,TGTGCCAGCACCCTCGACAGAGAAGCTTTCTTT
.,.,TRBJ1-6,TRBV30,CAWRELGARDNSPLHF,TGTGCCTGGAGAGAATTGGGGGCTCGGGATAATTCACCCCTCCACTTT
.,.,TRBJ2-5,TRBV5-4,CASSPVSQETQYF,TGTGCCAGCAGCCCCGTGTCCCAAGAGACCCAGTACTTC
.,TRBD2,TRBJ2-1,TRBV30,CAWSPGGYNEQFF,TGTGCCTGGAGTCCGGGGGGGTACAATGAGCAGTTCTTC
few,.,TRBJ2-7,TRBV5-1,CASSFSRGEQYF,TGCGCCAGCAGCTTTAGCAGGGGCGAGCAGTACTTC
.,.,TRBJ1-1,TRBV7-6,CASSFGQLTEAFF,TGTGCCAGCAGCTTCGGGCAGCTCACTGAAGCTTTCTTT
.,.,TRBJ1-5,TRBV25-1,CASSEGFYQPQHF,TGTGCCAGCAGTGAGGGTTTCTATCAGCCCCAGCATTTT
.,.,TRBJ1-4,TRBV29-1,CSVADRYNEKLFF,TGCAGCGTTGCTGACAGGTATAATGAAAAACTGTTTTTT
.,TRBD1,TRBJ1-3,TRBV7-9,CASSLTTGQNGNTIYF,TGTGCCAGCAGCCTGACGACAGGGCAAAACGGAAACACCATATATTTT
.,TRBD2,TRBJ2-4,TRBV13,CASSRTSWENIQYF,TGTGCCAGCAGCCGGACTAGCTGGGAAAACATTCAGTACTTC
once,.,TRBJ2-7,TRBV10-2,CASSESSSYEQYF,TGCGCCAGCAGTGAGTCGAGTAGCTACGAGCAGTACTTC
.,TRBD1,TRBJ2-5,TRBV7-6,CASSPTGWETQYF,TGTGCCAGCAGCCCGACAGGGTGGGAGACCCAGTACTTC
.,.,TRBJ2-3,TRBV18,CASSPGVGLGDTQYF,TGTGCCAGCTCACCAGGCGTCGGACTCGGGGATACGCAGTATTTT
.,TRBD2,TRBJ2-5,TRBV29-1,CSVEDQTGGEETQYF,TGCAGCGTTGAAGATCAAACGGGAGGTGAGGAGACCCAGTACTTC
once,.,TRBJ1-1,TRBV29-1,CSATHGGVNTEAFF,TGCAGCGCCACCCATGGGGGGGTGAACACTGAAGCTTTCTTT
.,TRBD2,TRBJ2-1,TRBV4-2,CASSPYFSGRSYNEQFF,TGTGCCAGCAGCCCTTATTTCAGCGGGAGGTCCTACAATGAGCAGTTCTTC
.,.,TRBJ2-7,TRBV5-4,CASSLALGYEQYF,TGTGCCAGCAGCTTGGCTTTGGGGTACGAGCAGTACTTC
.,TRBD1,TRBJ2-7,TRBV27,CASRRQPGQGTYEQYF,TGTGCCAGCAGACGACAACCGGGACAGGGGACCTACGAGCAGTACTTC